This entry lists 9 T cell receptor beta chains sequenced from one sample in a study of CD8+CD57+ T cells in acquired aplastic anemia. CDR3 and TCR beta VDJ profiling relied on a genomic DNA template. TCRdb reprocessed the reads with MiXCR, giving one entry per CDR3 protein. The table records around 200,000 distinct CDR3 sequences, 54% of them present only once. Sequences were obtained from sorted CD4+, CD8+, or CD8+CD57+ T cells (not recorded which) from PBMCs. These receptors came from a human donor in good health, serving as a control.

The chain has TRBV19 and TRBJ1-4, with D possibly being TRBD1 (5 bases). V was pared by 7 bases and J by 5 bases, with 11 bases between. The germline gives CDR1 LNHDA, CDR2 SQIVND (reference sequence). This CDR3 is built from 13 residues. CDR3 sequence (DNA): TGTGCCAGTAAGCGGGACGGGAATGAAAAACTGTTTTTT. Translation: CASKRDGNEKLFF.

On this clonotype itself: A much more abundant neighbour one base away suggests this may be a read error. The chain recombines TRBV6-4 with TRBJ2-3, with 8 bases lining up with TRBD1. The CDR3 contains 19 residues. Trimming at V came to 7 bases and at J to 2 bases, leaving 20 bases not matched to a gene. Germline-derived CDR1 and CDR2 are MRHNA and SNTAGT. The CDR3 coding sequence is TGTGCCAGCAACGATCAACCTTGTCTTGGGGACAGGACCACAGATACGCAGTATTTT. Translation gives CASNDQPCLGDRTTDTQYF.

This clonotype was detected many times. The rearrangement joins TRBV28 to TRBJ1-3, with 7 nucleotides matching TRBD1. CDR1 MDHEN and CDR2 SYDVKM come from the germline V gene. This CDR3 is 15 amino acids long. J lost 3 bases, V lost 6 bases, and 8 bases had no gene match. For the CDR3, the DNA is TGTGCCAGCAGCTCAACAGGGGTGAATGGAAACACCATATATTTT. Protein product: CASSSTGVNGNTIYF. Together with reference TRBV28 and TRBJ1-3, the CDR3 gives the full variable domain: DVKVTQSSRYLVKRTGEKVFLECVQDMDHENMFWYRQDPGLGLRLIYFSYDVKMKEKGDIPEGYSVSREKKERFSLILESASTNQTSMYLCASSSTGVNGNTIYFGEGSWLTVV.

A note on this clonotype: In this CDR3 the conserved last residue, phenylalanine or tryptophan, is missing, so a read error is likely. The chain uses TRBV5-1 and TRBJ1-6, with D perhaps TRBD1 (5 bases). The CDR3 loop spans 15 amino acids. CDR1 is SGHRS and CDR2 is YFSETQ in the germline V gene. The CDR3 protein is CASSSGMWDNSPLHL. CDR3 in DNA: TGCGCTAGCAGCTCAGGGATGTGGGATAATTCACCCCTCCACTTG.

The V and J genes are TRBV7-2 and TRBJ1-1; perhaps TRBD1 as D (5 bases). The germline V gene encodes CDR1 SGHTA and CDR2 FQGNSA. V lost 8 bases and J lost 4, with 14 bases in between. There are 13 residues in the CDR3. The CDR3 DNA reads TGTGCCAGCGGAAGTGGGGACGGCACTGAAGCTTTCTTT. Its translation: CASGSGDGTEAFF.

This clonotype has a handful of counts. The CDR3 region has the DNA TGCGCCAGCAGCCAGGGCAATGAGCAGTTCTTC. Amino acid sequence: CASSQGNEQFF. This chain links TRBV5-1 with TRBJ2-1; possible D gene TRBD1, 5 bases. With 4 bases removed from V and 6 bases from J, the gap between germline ends came to 5 bases. Germline CDR1 is SGHRS and CDR2 is YFSETQ. This CDR3 has 11 amino acids.

CDR3 loop: CSVGREQVEQYF. The CDR3 DNA is TGCAGCGTCGGACGGGAGCAGGTTGAGCAGTACTTC. The rearrangement links TRBV29-1 to TRBJ2-7; D perhaps matches TRBD2 (6 bases). The length of the CDR3 is 12 residues. Trimming took 6 bases from V and 7 from J, leaving 16 bases between them. Germline assignment: CDR1 SQVTM and CDR2 ANQGSEA.

The V call is TRBV10-3, the J call TRBJ1-5; 9 bases align to TRBD1. V lost 10 bases, J lost 7 bases, and 11 bases stayed unmatched. This CDR3 spans 14 amino acids. Per germline, CDR1 ENHRY and CDR2 SYGVKD. CDR3 DNA: TGTGCCAGCAACGCCGGGACAGGGTACCAGCCCCAGCATTTT. It is translated as CASNAGTGYQPQHF.

The J gene is TRBJ1-6, the V gene TRBV7-9; 10 bases align to TRBD1. The V gene's germline CDR1 is SEHNR and CDR2 FQNEAQ (reference sequence). Trimming removed 5 bases from V and 8 bases from J; junction bases left unmatched: 6. The length of the CDR3 is 15 residues. CDR3 sequence reads: CASSLRQGADSPLHF. For the CDR3, the DNA is TGTGCCAGCAGCCTAAGACAGGGGGCGGATTCACCCCTCCACTTT.